Following are 16 T cell receptor beta chains from one sample sequenced in a study of blood T cells in healthy people across ages. A second PCR, run for roughly 7 to 11 cycles, used a sample-barcoded 5' primer plus a J-beta primer mix. TCRdb recomputed calls from the 5' RACE reads with MiXCR, one row per CDR3 protein. The sample includes roughly 500,000 distinct CDR3 sequences, 27% of them seen just once. Source material: blood. All receptors derive from a woman between 65 and 79 years old in good health.

Only a few counts were recorded for this clonotype. Here the CDR3 reads CSATRGGQETQYF. As DNA, the CDR3 is TGCAGCGCTACTAGGGGTGGTCAAGAGACCCAGTACTTC. The rearrangement uses TRBV29-1 and TRBJ2-5; D may match TRBD1 or TRBD2 (5 bases each). The CDR3 is 13 residues long. Deletions cut 7 bases from V and 2 bases from J, with 14 bases between. The V gene's germline CDR1 is SQVTM and CDR2 ANQGSEA.

The V and J genes are TRBV21-1 and TRBJ2-6; TRBD1, the table's D call, lacks a check against the DNA. TRBV21-1 is a recognized pseudogene. The CDR3 is 17 amino acids. This CDR3 reads CASSTQGNRFGANVLTF. The CDR3 DNA reads as TGTGCCAGCAGCACCCAGGGAAATCGATTTGGGGCCAACGTCCTGACTTTC.

In its sample, this clonotype was seen a few times. The chain has TRBV19 and TRBJ1-2, with a possible D match to TRBD1 (6 bases). Trimming left V 1 base short and J 7 bases short, with 13 bases between. The CDR3 is 14 residues long. Germline lookup yields CDR1 LNHDA and CDR2 SQIVND (reference sequence). The CDR3 sequence: CASSIGGGGGGYTF. As DNA, the CDR3 is TGTGCCAGTAGTATAGGAGGGGGAGGCGGTGGCTACACCTTC. The whole variable domain, filled in from reference TRBV19 and TRBJ1-2, reads DGGITQSPKYLFRKEGQNVTLSCEQNLNHDAMYWYRQDPGQGLRLIYYSQIVNDFQKGDIAEGYSVSREKKESFPLTVTSAQKNPTAFYLCASSIGGGGGGYTFGSGTRLTVV.

This clonotype was detected once. This sequence joins TRBV12-3 or TRBV12-4 and TRBJ2-4; 7 nucleotides match TRBD1. V dropped 4 bases and J dropped 8; count of bases not matched to a gene: 8. This CDR3 is built from 14 residues. This CDR3 reads CASSSRQGVDIQYF. The CDR3 nucleotides are TGTGCCAGCAGTTCACGACAGGGAGTAGACATTCAGTACTTC.

This clonotype has only a few counts. The chain uses TRBV6-2 or TRBV6-3 and TRBJ1-1, with no clear D. The CDR3 loop spans 16 amino acids. The germline gives CDR1 MNHEY, CDR2 SVGEGT. The ends were cut back, 4 bases at V and 3 bases at J, with 18 bases in the middle. The DNA for the CDR3 is TGTGCCAGCAGTTGGGAGGGATTGGGGTTGGACACTGAAGCTTTCTTT. It specifies CASSWEGLGLDTEAFF.

J is TRBJ2-7 and V is TRBV6-2 or TRBV6-3; TRBD1 aligns across 7 bases. The CDR3 runs 13 residues. Germline loops: CDR1 MNHEY, CDR2 SVGEGT. V trimming: 5 bases; J trimming: 5 bases; junction bases outside the gene matches: 6. In nucleotides, the CDR3 is TGTGCCAGCAGTGACAGGGAAATCCACGAGCAGTACTTC. This translates into CASSDREIHEQYF.

The chain links TRBV7-2 to TRBJ2-1, with 7 bases matching TRBD1. Looked up from germline, CDR1 is SGHTA and CDR2 is FQGNSA. V shed 5 bases and J 8 bases; nucleotides not matched to a gene: 15. The CDR3 length is 16 residues. The CDR3 nucleotides are TGTGCCAGCAGCCCAAGAGAGGGGGCCGGGGAACATGAGCAGTTCTTC. Amino acids: CASSPREGAGEHEQFF.

This clonotype has a handful of counts. V usage is TRBV6-1 and J usage is TRBJ1-4; D not resolved. The V gene's germline CDR1 is MNHNS and CDR2 SASEGT. V lost 6 bases and J lost 7, with 12 bases in between. CDR3 size: 13 residues. The CDR3 spells CASRGVGGEKLFF. The CDR3 coding sequence is TGTGCCAGCAGGGGAGTGGGCGGTGAAAAACTGTTTTTT.

This rearrangement joins TRBV6-2 or TRBV6-3 to TRBJ2-3; 11 nucleotides line up with TRBD2. The CDR3 runs 15 residues. The germline V gene has CDR1 MNHEY and CDR2 SVGEGT. J lost 6 bases, V lost 0 bases, and 2 bases had no gene match. CDR3 amino acids: CASSYSRTSGDTQYF. CDR3 DNA sequence: TGTGCCAGCAGTTACTCCCGGACTAGCGGGGATACGCAGTATTTT.

The V gene is TRBV5-1, the J gene TRBJ2-4; 8 positions match TRBD1. With 0 bases clipped from V and 8 bases from J, the junction kept 4 bases outside the gene matches. The CDR3 has 14 amino acids. From germline, CDR1 is SGHRS and CDR2 YFSETQ. CDR3 in amino acids: CASSLVQGVDIQYF. The CDR3 nucleotides are TGCGCCAGCAGCTTGGTACAGGGGGTGGACATTCAGTACTTC.

This clonotype has a handful of counts. The chain couples TRBV10-3 to TRBJ2-1, with 10 bases matching TRBD1. The CDR3 length is 13 residues. Germline V gene data show CDR1 as ENHRY and CDR2 as SYGVKD. Germline trimming cut 11 bases from V and 4 bases from J; bases unmatched to any gene: 5. The CDR3 nucleotides are TGTGCCTCATCGGACAGGGGGTACAATGAGCAGTTCTTC. Encoded protein: CASSDRGYNEQFF.

The CDR3 bases are TGCGCCAGCAGCTCCTCGGGGAGGGAAGAGACCCAGTACTTC. It yields the protein CASSSSGREETQYF. The chain recombines TRBV5-1 with TRBJ2-5, with 7 bases fitting TRBD2. This CDR3 contains 14 residues. Germline-derived CDR1 and CDR2 are SGHRS and YFSETQ. The junction had 5 bases not matched to a gene; V was cut back by 3 bases and J by 3 bases.

The chain links TRBV7-2 to TRBJ1-1, with 7 bases that match TRBD1. V lost 5 bases to trimming and J lost 6 bases; unmatched junction nucleotides: 3. The germline V gene has CDR1 SGHTA and CDR2 FQGNSA. This CDR3 region has 12 residues. CDR3 protein: CASSQDRAEAFF. The DNA for the CDR3 is TGTGCCAGCAGCCAAGACAGGGCTGAAGCTTTCTTT.

At least ten counts were recorded for this clonotype. The genes are TRBV12-3 or TRBV12-4 and TRBJ1-2; TRBD1 agrees at 8 bases. V was clipped by 4 bases and J by 8 bases; unmatched bases: 0. The CDR3 is made up of 11 amino acids. The DNA for the CDR3 is TGTGCCAGCAGTTACAGGGGGGGCTACACCTTC. Residues: CASSYRGGYTF.

The chain joins TRBV28 to TRBJ1-1; TRBD1 matches 9 bases. The germline V gene encodes CDR1 MDHEN and CDR2 SYDVKM. The J segment lost 5 bases and the V segment lost 5 bases, leaving 6 bases of the junction unmatched. The CDR3 length is 14 residues. The CDR3 loop is CASSHRDRDTEAFF. For the CDR3, the DNA is TGTGCCAGCAGTCACCGGGACAGGGATACTGAAGCTTTCTTT.

About this clonotype itself: An end of the junction does not agree with germline; a read error may underlie this. The chain couples TRBV10-3 to TRBJ2-5; TRBD1 matches at 11 bases. Germline V CDR1 and CDR2: ENHRY, SYGVKD. CDR3 length: 16 amino acids. The CDR3 loop reads CVISHYGTGGEETQYF. The CDR3 DNA sequence: TGTGTCATCAGCCACTACGGGACAGGGGGTGAAGAGACCCAGTACTTC.